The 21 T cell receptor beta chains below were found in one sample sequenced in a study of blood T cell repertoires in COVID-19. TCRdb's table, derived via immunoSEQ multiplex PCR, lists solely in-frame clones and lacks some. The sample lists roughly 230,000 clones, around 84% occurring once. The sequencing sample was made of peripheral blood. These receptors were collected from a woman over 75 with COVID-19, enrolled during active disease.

The CDR3 loop is CASSYTGGGYEQYF. CDR3 in DNA: TGTGCCAGCAGTTACACGGGGGGAGGATACGAGCAGTACTTC. The chain has TRBV6-5 and TRBJ2-7, with 7 bases aligning to TRBD2. The CDR3 length is 14 residues. The trim removed 2 bases at V and 4 bases at J, leaving 5 bases unmatched. Germline V gene sequence: CDR1 MNHEY, CDR2 SVGAGI.

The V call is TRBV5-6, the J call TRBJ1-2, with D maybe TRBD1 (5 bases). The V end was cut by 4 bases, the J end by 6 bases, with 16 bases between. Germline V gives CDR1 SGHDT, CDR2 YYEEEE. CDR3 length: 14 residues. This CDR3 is CASSRRSGADGYTF. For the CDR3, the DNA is TGTGCCAGCAGCCGCCGCAGTGGGGCTGATGGCTACACCTTC.

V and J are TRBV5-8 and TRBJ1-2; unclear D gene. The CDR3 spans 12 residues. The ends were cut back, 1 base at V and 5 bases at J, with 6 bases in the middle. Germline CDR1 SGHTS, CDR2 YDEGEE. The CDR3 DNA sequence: TGTGCCAGCAGCTTGAATAGTTATGGCTACACCTTC. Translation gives CASSLNSYGYTF. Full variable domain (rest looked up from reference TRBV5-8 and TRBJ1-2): EAGVTQSPTHLIKTRGQQATLRCSPISGHTSVYWYQQALGLGLQFLLWYDEGEERNRGNFPPRFSGRQFPNYSSELNVNALELEDSALYLCASSLNSYGYTFGSGTRLTVV.

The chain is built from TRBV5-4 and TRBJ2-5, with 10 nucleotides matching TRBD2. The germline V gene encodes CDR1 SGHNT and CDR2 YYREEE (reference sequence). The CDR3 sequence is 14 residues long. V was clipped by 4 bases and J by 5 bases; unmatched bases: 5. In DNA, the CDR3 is TGTGCCAGCAGCACTAGCGGGGCAGGTGAGACCCAGTACTTC. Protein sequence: CASSTSGAGETQYF. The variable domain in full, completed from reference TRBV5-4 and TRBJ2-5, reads ETGVTQSPTHLIKTRGQQVTLRCSSQSGHNTVSWYQQALGQGPQFIFQYYREEENGRGNFPPRFSGLQFPNYSSELNVNALELDDSALYLCASSTSGAGETQYFGPGTRLLVL.

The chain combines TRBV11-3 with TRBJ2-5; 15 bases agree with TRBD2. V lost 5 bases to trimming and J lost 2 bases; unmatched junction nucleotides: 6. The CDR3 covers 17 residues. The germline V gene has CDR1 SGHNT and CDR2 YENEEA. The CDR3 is CASSAGLAGGRQETQYF. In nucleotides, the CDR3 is TGTGCCAGCAGCGCCGGACTAGCGGGGGGGCGGCAAGAGACCCAGTACTTC.

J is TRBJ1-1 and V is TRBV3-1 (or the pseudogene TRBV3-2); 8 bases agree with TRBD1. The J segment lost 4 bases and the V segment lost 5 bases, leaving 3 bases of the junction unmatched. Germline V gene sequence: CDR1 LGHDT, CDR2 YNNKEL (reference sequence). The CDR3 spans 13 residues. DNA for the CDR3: TGTGCCAGCAGCGGACAGGGTATCACTGAAGCTTTCTTT. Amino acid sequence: CASSGQGITEAFF.

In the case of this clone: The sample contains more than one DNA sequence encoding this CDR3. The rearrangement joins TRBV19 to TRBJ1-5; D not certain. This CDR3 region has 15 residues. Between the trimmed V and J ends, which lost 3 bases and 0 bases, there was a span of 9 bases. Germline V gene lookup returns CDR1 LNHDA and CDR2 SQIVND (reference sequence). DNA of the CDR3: TGTGCCAGTAGTATTACAGCTTATAGCAATCAGCCCCAGCATTTT. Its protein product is CASSITAYSNQPQHF.

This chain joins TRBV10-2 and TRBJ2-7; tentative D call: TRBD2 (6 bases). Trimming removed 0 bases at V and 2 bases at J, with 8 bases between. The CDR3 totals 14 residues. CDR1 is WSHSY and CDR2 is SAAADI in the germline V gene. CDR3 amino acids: CASSESGGPYEQYV. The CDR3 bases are TGCGCCAGCAGTGAGTCCGGGGGTCCCTACGAGCAGTACGTC.

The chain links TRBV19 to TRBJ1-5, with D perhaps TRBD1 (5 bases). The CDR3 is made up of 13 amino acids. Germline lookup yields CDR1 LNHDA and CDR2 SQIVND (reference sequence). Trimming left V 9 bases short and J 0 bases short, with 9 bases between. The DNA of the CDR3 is TGTGCCAGCGCCAGGGCTAGCAATCAGCCCCAGCATTTT. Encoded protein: CASARASNQPQHF.

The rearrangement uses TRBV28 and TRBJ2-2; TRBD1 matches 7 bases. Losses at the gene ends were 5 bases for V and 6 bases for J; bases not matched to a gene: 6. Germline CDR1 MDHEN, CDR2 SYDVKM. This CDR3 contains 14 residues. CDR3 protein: CASSLDRVAGELFF. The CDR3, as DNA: TGTGCCAGCAGTCTCGACAGGGTCGCCGGGGAGCTGTTTTTT. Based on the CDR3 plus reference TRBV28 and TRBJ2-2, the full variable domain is DVKVTQSSRYLVKRTGEKVFLECVQDMDHENMFWYRQDPGLGLRLIYFSYDVKMKEKGDIPEGYSVSREKKERFSLILESASTNQTSMYLCASSLDRVAGELFFGEGSRLTVL.

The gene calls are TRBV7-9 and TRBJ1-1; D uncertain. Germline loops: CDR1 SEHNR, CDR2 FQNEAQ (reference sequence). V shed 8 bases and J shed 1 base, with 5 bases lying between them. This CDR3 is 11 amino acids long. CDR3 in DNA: TGTGCCAGCGGAGAGAACACTGAAGCTTTCTTT. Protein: CASGENTEAFF.

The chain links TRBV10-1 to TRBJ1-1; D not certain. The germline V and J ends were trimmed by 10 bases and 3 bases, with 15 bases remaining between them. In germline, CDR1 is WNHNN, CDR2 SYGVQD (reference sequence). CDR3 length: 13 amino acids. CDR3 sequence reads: CATSNRQDTEAFF. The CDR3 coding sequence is TGCGCCACCAGCAACCGGCAGGACACTGAAGCTTTCTTT.

DNA of the CDR3: TGTGCCAGCAGGAAGGGGGTGACAGGGGCCTATGGCTACACCTTC. Protein product: CASRKGVTGAYGYTF. This chain connects TRBV6-5 to TRBJ1-2, with TRBD1 matching 8 bases. Germline V gene data show CDR1 as MNHEY and CDR2 as SVGAGI. J was trimmed by 4 bases and V by 6 bases; bases with no gene match: 10. The CDR3 runs to 15 residues.

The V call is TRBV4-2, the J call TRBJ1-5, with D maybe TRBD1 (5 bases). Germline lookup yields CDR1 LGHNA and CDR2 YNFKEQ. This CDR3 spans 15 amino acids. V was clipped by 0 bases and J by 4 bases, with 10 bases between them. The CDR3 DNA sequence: TGTGCCAGCAGCCAAGAACCAGGGTTGAATCAGCCCCAGCATTTT. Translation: CASSQEPGLNQPQHF.

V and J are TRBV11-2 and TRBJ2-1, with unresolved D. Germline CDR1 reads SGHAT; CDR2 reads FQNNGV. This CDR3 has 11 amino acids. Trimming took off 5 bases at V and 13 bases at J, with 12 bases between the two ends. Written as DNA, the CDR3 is TGTGCCAGCAGCCTAACCGGGTTTCAGTTCTTC. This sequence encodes CASSLTGFQFF. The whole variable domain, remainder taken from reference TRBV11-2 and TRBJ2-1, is EAGVAQSPRYKIIEKRQSVAFWCNPISGHATLYWYQQILGQGPKLLIQFQNNGVVDDSQLPKDRFSAERLKGVDSTLKIQPAKLEDSAVYLCASSLTGFQFFGPGTRLTVL.

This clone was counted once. For the CDR3, the DNA is TGTGCCACCAGTGATCCAGGGGGTCCCGGGGAGCTGTTTTTT. Translating gives CATSDPGGPGELFF. V and J are TRBV24-1 and TRBJ2-2; 7 bases agree with TRBD1. The germline V gene encodes CDR1 KGHDR and CDR2 SFDVKD. The CDR3 runs 14 residues. After removal of 3 bases from V and 6 bases from J, the junction contained 3 bases not matched to a gene.

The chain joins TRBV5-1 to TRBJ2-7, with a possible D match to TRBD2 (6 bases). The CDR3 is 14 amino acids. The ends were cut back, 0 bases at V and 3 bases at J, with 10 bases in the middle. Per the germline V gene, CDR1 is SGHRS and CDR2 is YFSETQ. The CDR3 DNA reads TGCGCCAGCAGCTTGGGGGACTCCAACTACGAGCAGTACTTC. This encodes CASSLGDSNYEQYF.

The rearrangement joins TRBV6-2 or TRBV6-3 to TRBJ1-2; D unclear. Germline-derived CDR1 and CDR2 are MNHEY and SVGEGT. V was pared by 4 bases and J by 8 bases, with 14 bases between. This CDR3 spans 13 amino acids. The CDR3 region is CASSSTPLRGYTF. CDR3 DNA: TGTGCCAGCAGTTCGACCCCCTTGAGGGGCTACACCTTC.

Here the CDR3 reads CASSQDILGRGYGYTF. CDR3 DNA sequence: TGCGCCAGCAGCCAAGATATCTTAGGCAGGGGCTATGGCTACACCTTC. V and J are TRBV4-1 and TRBJ1-2; D might be TRBD1 (6 bases). The ends were cut back, 0 bases at V and 4 bases at J, with 15 bases in the middle. This CDR3 is 16 amino acids long. Germline CDR1 is MGHRA and CDR2 is YSYEKL.

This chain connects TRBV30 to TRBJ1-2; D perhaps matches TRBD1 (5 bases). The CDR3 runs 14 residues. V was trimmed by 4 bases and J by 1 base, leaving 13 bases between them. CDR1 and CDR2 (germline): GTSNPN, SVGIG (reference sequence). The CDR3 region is CAWIRQGLNYGYTF. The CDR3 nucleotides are TGTGCCTGGATCCGGCAGGGCCTTAACTATGGCTACACCTTC.

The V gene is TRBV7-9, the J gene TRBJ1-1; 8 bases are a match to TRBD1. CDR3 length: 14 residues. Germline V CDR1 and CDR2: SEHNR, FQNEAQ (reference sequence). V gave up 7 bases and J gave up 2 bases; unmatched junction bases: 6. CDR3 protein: CASTRTGINTEAFF. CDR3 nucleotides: TGTGCCAGCACCCGGACAGGGATAAACACTGAAGCTTTCTTT. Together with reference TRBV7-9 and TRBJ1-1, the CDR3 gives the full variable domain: DTGVSQNPRHKITKRGQNVTFRCDPISEHNRLYWYRQTLGQGPEFLTYFQNEAQLEKSRLLSDRFSAERPKGSFSTLEIQRTEQGDSAMYLCASTRTGINTEAFFGQGTRLTVV.